These T cell receptor beta chains were read from a single sample in a study of blood T cell repertoires in COVID-19. TCRdb's copy holds only in-frame clones and misses some; the assay was immunoSEQ multiplex PCR. Among over 200,000 clones listed, 88% were seen once. Sample: peripheral blood. The receptors were gathered from a woman aged 55 to 70 with acute or convalescent COVID-19. CDR3s include the opening cysteine and the closing phenylalanine or tryptophan. The order of the fields is D gene, V gene, J gene, CDR3 DNA, CDR3 protein. A D gene is named only where the DNA matches it firmly.

NA	TRBV7-8	TRBJ2-1	TGTGCCAGCAGCTTTAATTTAGCGTCACATCAGTTCTTC	CASSFNLASHQFF
NA	TRBV6-5	TRBJ2-1	TGTGCCAGCAGAATCACCTTTGGGGGGGCTAGTAGCATCTTCTTC	CASRITFGGASSIFF
TRBD2	TRBV6-2/TRBV6-3	TRBJ2-2	TGTGCCAGCAGTCCCAGCGGGAGGACCGGGGAGCTGTTTTTT	CASSPSGRTGELFF
NA	TRBV11-2	TRBJ2-3	TGTGCCAGCAGCCGCGCGGGTGGGGTTAGCACAGATACGCAGTATTTT	CASSRAGGVSTDTQYF
NA	TRBV6-2/TRBV6-3	TRBJ1-3	TGTGCCAGCAGCAACTCCGGAAACACCATATATTTT	CASSNSGNTIYF
NA	TRBV2	TRBJ1-5	TGTGCCAGCTCTTTAGCAAAAGCACAGCGAGGGCAGCCCCAGCATTTT	CASSLAKAQRGQPQHF
NA	TRBV10-1	TRBJ1-3	TGCGCCAGCAGTGAGGCGGGAAACACCATATATTTT	CASSEAGNTIYF
TRBD1	TRBV7-2	TRBJ1-1	TGTGCCAGCAGCTTACCCGGACAGGGGATATCGATGAACACTGAAGCTTTCTTT	CASSLPGQGISMNTEAFF
TRBD1	TRBV18	TRBJ1-6	TGTGCCAGCTCCCGGGACAGGGTGGCACCCCTCCACTTT	CASSRDRVAPLHF
TRBD2	TRBV3-1/TRBV3-2	TRBJ2-3	TGTGCCAGCAGCCCCCGACTAGCGGGGCCCACAGATACGCAGTATTTT	CASSPRLAGPTDTQYF
TRBD1	TRBV5-1	TRBJ2-2	TGCGCCAGCAGCTCCACTTCCGGACAGGGGTACACCGGGGAGCTGTTTTTT	CASSSTSGQGYTGELFF